This T cell receptor beta chain was found in a study of T cell repertoires in aging, cancer and after chemotherapy. The study, taken as a whole, reports: In healthy donors, age-related TCR diversity loss mainly reflected lost richness.

Amplification of TCR beta used genomic DNA extracted from peripheral blood. Worth noting for this clonotype: Its antigen is currently unknown.

TRB rearrangements spanning V, D and J were amplified using mixed TRB-A/B primers. MiXCR, run by TCRdb on the multiplex PCR reads, gives a single entry per CDR3 protein. Of some 3,800 distinct CDR3 sequences listed, around 28% are singletons. This CDR3 spans 18 amino acids. The V gene's germline CDR1 is SGHDN and CDR2 FVKESK. V was shortened by 1 base and J by 4 bases, with 19 bases between the two germline ends. Material for sequencing was blood. The receptor was isolated from a human donor with a solid tumor. The V gene is TRBV14, the J gene TRBJ2-2; weak D call: TRBD2 (6 bases). CDR3 amino acids: CASSQVWRALRGTGELFF. The CDR3 DNA sequence: TGTGCCAGCAGCCAAGTCTGGAGGGCCTTAAGGGGCACCGGGGAGCTGTTTTTT.